The present TCR beta chain was sequenced within a study of T cells in Graves' hyperthyroidism and ophthalmopathy. Regions amplified from RNA transcripts were the TCR beta CDR3 regions. First-round RT-PCR targeting the TCR CDR3 was performed with the HTBI primer set. TCRdb analysed the multiplex PCR reads with MiXCR anew, one entry per CDR3 protein. The profile covers tens of thousands of distinct CDR3 sequences, with 45% to 65% appearing a single time and more than 30% taken by the ten largest. Germline CDR1 and CDR2: DFQATT and SNEGSKA (reference sequence). The CDR3 is 12 amino acids. V gave up 6 bases and J gave up 7 bases, with 10 bases separating them. The study, taken as a whole, reports: For ophthalmopathy, model prediction preceded onset by a median approximately 6 months. Ophthalmopathy and stable hyperthyroidism were told apart by a 13 V-J model. Most expanded thyroid clonotypes above 0.001 recurred in blood.

Note on this clonotype: Its antigen is unknown.

Sequencing was carried out using peripheral blood or thyroid tissue (not recorded which). V usage is TRBV20-1 and J usage is TRBJ1-6; no clear D gene. The clonotype was recovered from a man aged 18 to 30 with Graves' hyperthyroidism. The chain's CDR3 is CSALHPNSPLHF. In DNA, the CDR3 is TGCAGTGCCCTACACCCGAATTCACCCCTCCACTTT.